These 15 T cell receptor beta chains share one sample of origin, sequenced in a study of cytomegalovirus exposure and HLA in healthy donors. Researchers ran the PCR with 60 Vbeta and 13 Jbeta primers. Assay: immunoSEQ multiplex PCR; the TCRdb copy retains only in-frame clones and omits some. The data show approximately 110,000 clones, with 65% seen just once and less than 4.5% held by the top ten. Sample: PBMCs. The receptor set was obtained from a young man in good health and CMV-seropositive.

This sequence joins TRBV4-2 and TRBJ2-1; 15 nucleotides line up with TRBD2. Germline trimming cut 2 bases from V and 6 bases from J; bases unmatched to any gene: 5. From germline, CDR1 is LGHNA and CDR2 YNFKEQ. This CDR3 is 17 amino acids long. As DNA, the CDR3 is TGTGCCAGCAGCCAACCCCCGGGACTAGCGGGAGGCAATGAGCAGTTCTTC. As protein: CASSQPPGLAGGNEQFF.

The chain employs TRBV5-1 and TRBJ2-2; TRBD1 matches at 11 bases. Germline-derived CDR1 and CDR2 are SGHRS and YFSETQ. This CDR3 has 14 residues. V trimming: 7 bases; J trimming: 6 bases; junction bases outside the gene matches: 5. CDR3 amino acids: CASSGQGAPGELFF. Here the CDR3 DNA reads TGCGCCAGCTCTGGACAGGGGGCGCCCGGGGAGCTGTTTTTT.

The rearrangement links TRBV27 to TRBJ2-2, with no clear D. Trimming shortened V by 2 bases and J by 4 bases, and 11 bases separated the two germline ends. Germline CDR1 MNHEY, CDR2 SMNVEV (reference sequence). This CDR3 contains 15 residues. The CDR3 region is CASSLALAGTGELFF. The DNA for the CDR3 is TGTGCCAGCAGTTTAGCCCTGGCTGGCACCGGGGAGCTGTTTTTT.

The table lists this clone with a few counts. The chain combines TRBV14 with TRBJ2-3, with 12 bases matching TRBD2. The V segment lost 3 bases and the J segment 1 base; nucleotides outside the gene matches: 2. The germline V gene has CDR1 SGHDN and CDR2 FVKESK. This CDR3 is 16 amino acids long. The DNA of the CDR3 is TGTGCCAGCAGCCAGCTAGCGGGGGGGCGCACAGATACGCAGTATTTT. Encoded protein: CASSQLAGGRTDTQYF.

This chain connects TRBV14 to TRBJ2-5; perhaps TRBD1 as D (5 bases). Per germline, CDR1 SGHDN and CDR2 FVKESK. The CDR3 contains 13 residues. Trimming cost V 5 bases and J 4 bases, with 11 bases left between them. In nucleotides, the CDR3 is TGTGCCAGCAGCATCAGGGTAGGAGAGACCCAGTACTTC. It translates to CASSIRVGETQYF.

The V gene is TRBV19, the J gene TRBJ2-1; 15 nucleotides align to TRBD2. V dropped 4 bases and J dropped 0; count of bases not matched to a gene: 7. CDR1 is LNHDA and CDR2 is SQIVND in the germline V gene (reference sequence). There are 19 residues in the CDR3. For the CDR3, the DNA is TGTGCCAGTAGTAGGACTAGCGGGGGGGTTTTAAGCTCCTACAATGAGCAGTTCTTC. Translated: CASSRTSGGVLSSYNEQFF.

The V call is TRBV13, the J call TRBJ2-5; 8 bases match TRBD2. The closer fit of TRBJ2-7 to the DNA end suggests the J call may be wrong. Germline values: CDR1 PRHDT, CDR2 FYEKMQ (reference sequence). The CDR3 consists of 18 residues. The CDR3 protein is CASSLRVSRGGIGYEQYF. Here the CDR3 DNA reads TGTGCCAGCAGCTTACGGGTTTCCCGGGGGGGTATCGGCTACGAGCAGTACTTC.

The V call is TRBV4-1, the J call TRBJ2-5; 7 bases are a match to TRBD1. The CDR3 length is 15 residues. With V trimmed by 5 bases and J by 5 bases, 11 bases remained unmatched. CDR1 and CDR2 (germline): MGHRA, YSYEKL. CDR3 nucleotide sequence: TGCGCCAGCAGCTACCGGGACAGTCCACAGGAGACCCAGTACTTC. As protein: CASSYRDSPQETQYF.

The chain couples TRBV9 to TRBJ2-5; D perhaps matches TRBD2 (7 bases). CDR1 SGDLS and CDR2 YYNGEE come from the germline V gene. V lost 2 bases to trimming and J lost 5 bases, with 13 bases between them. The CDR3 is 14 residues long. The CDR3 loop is CASSVTGGAETQYF. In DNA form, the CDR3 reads TGTGCCAGCAGCGTTACTGGGGGGGCTGAGACCCAGTACTTC.

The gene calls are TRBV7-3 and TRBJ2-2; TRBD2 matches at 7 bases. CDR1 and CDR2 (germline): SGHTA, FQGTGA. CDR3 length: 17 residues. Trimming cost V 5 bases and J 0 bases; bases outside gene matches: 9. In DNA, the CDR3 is TGTGCCAGCAGCCCTTCGCGGGAGCTCGCGAACACCGGGGAGCTGTTTTTT. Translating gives CASSPSRELANTGELFF.

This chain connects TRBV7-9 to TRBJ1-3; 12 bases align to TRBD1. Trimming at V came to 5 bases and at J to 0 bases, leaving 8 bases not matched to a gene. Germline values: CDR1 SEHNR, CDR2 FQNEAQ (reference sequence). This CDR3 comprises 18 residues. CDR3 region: CASSTQPGQGASGNTIYF. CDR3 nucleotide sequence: TGTGCCAGCAGCACCCAACCGGGACAGGGGGCCTCTGGAAACACCATATATTTT.

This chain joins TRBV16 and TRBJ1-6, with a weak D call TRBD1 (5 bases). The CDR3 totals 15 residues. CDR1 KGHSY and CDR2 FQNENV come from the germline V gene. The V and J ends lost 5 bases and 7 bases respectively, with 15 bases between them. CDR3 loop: CASSDLGGGNSPLHF. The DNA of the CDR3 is TGTGCCAGCAGCGATTTGGGGGGAGGAAATTCACCCCTCCACTTT.

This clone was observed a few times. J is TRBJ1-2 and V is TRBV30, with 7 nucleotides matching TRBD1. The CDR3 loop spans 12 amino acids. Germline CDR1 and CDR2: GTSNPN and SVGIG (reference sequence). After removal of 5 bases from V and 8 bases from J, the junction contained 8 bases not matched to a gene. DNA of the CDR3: TGTGCCTGGGCCTCACAGGGGATAGGCTACACCTTC. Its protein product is CAWASQGIGYTF. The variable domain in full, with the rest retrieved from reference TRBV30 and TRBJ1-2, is SQTIHQWPATLVQPVGSPLSLECTVEGTSNPNLYWYRQAAGRGLQLLFYSVGIGQISSEVPQNLSASRPQDRQFILSSKKLLLSDSGFYLCAWASQGIGYTFGSGTRLTVV.

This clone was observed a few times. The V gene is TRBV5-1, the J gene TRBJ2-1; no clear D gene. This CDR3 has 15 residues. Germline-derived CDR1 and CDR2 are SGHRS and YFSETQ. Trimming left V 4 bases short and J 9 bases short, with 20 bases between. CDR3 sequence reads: CASSLLAFSSGEQFF. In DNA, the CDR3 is TGCGCCAGCAGCCTCTTAGCTTTTTCGTCGGGTGAGCAGTTCTTC.

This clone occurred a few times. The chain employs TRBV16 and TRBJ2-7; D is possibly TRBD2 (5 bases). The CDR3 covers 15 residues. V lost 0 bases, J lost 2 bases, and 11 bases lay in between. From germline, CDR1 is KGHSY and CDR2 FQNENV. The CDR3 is CASSQSAGVAYEQYF. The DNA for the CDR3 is TGTGCCAGCAGCCAATCCGCGGGTGTCGCCTACGAGCAGTACTTC.